These 26 T cell receptor beta chains were all obtained from the same sample, sequenced in a study of post-analysis software for immune sequencing data. Unique molecular identifiers were present in the TCR beta cDNA libraries. TCRdb used MiXCR to reprocess the PCR reads, holding one entry per CDR3 protein. The sample yields about 460,000 distinct CDR3 sequences, around 40% seen once. Findings and caveats of the study: Relative to controls, patients had about 5 TRBV segments at higher frequency, with TRBV5-6, TRBV5-1 and TRBV20-1 among these.

Antigens for these TCRs are unknown. The sequenced material came from blood. Every receptor here comes from a girl aged 5-17 years with multiple sclerosis.

As concerns this clonotype: A much bigger clone sits one base away, suggesting this may be a read error. CDR3 DNA: TGTGCCAACAGCACCAGTACAGCAGATACGCAGTATTTT. It translates to CANSTSTADTQYF. V gene TRBV7-2 combines with J gene TRBJ2-3; D not certain. The CDR3 runs to 13 residues. CDR1 and CDR2 from the germline V gene are SGHTA and FQGNSA.

The rearrangement links TRBV4-2 to TRBJ1-2; no definite D call. The germline V gene has CDR1 LGHNA and CDR2 YNFKEQ. This CDR3 contains 14 residues. Trimming pared 0 bases from V and 0 bases from J, leaving 5 bases between. The CDR3 DNA sequence: TGTGCCAGCAGCCAAGATCCAGCTAACTATGGCTACACCTTC. It specifies CASSQDPANYGYTF.

This sequence joins TRBV9 and TRBJ2-3; 8 bases agree with TRBD2. The germline gives CDR1 SGDLS, CDR2 YYNGEE. This CDR3 comprises 15 residues. The V gene end was trimmed by 0 bases and the J gene end by 5 bases; junction bases not matched to a gene: 5. This chain's CDR3 is CASSVAGGPLDTQYF. As DNA, the CDR3 is TGTGCCAGCAGCGTAGCGGGAGGGCCTTTAGATACGCAGTATTTT.

The DNA of the CDR3 is TGTGCCAGCAGCCCTGACCGGGACTCCCCCAAGGAGCAGTTCTTC. Translation: CASSPDRDSPKEQFF. The chain employs TRBV3-1 and TRBJ2-1; possibly TRBD2 for D (6 bases). The germline CDR1 and CDR2 sequences are LGHDT and YNNKEL (reference sequence). The germline V and J ends were trimmed by 4 bases and 10 bases, with 20 bases remaining between them. The CDR3 is 15 amino acids.

This clonotype was counted only a few times. The chain combines TRBV4-1 with TRBJ1-1; TRBD1 matches 7 bases. The CDR3 sequence is 14 residues long. After removal of 3 bases from V and 6 bases from J, the junction contained 7 bases not matched to a gene. CDR1 and CDR2 (germline): MGHRA, YSYEKL. As DNA, the CDR3 is TGCGCCAGCAGCCAGGCGACAGGGATGGCTGAAGCTTTCTTT. It specifies CASSQATGMAEAFF.

V is TRBV9 and J is TRBJ2-3; unclear D gene. Trimming removed 2 bases from V and 5 bases from J, with 6 bases in between. CDR1 is SGDLS and CDR2 is YYNGEE in the germline V gene. This CDR3 is 12 amino acids long. In DNA form, the CDR3 reads TGTGCCAGCAGCGTGAGTCAAGATACGCAGTATTTT. Translating it yields CASSVSQDTQYF.

V gene TRBV4-1 combines with J gene TRBJ1-2; no clear D gene. Looked up from germline, CDR1 is MGHRA and CDR2 is YSYEKL. This CDR3 comprises 12 residues. The V end was cut by 1 base, the J end by 6 bases, with 6 bases between. The CDR3 nucleotides read TGCGCCAGCAGCCAAGCTGGTCATGGCTACACCTTC. Encoded protein: CASSQAGHGYTF.

The J gene is TRBJ1-1, the V gene TRBV5-1; 7 positions agree with TRBD1. V dropped 1 base and J dropped 0; count of bases not matched to a gene: 3. This CDR3 region has 15 residues. Germline V gives CDR1 SGHRS, CDR2 YFSETQ. The CDR3 DNA is TGCGCCAGCAGCTTGAGAGGGGGCATGAACACTGAAGCTTTCTTT. It is translated as CASSLRGGMNTEAFF. The full variable domain, completed using reference TRBV5-1 and TRBJ1-1, is KAGVTQTPRYLIKTRGQQVTLSCSPISGHRSVSWYQQTPGQGLQFLFEYFSETQRNKGNFPGRFSGRQFSNSRSEMNVSTLELGDSALYLCASSLRGGMNTEAFFGQGTRLTVV.

The chain links TRBV20-1 to TRBJ2-3; 14 bases fit TRBD2. Germline trimming cut 7 bases from V and 2 bases from J; bases unmatched to any gene: 2. CDR1 is DFQATT, CDR2 SNEGSKA, per germline (reference sequence). This CDR3 contains 14 residues. The CDR3 region is CSGGLAGVTDTQYF. The CDR3 region has the DNA TGCAGTGGGGGACTAGCGGGAGTCACAGATACGCAGTATTTT.

As DNA, the CDR3 is TGTGCCAGCAGTCGGTCGGGTAGCTGGTCCTACGAGCAGTACTTC. Residues: CASSRSGSWSYEQYF. The chain uses TRBV7-3 and TRBJ2-7; D is unclear. Germline V lookup: CDR1 SGHTA, CDR2 FQGTGA. This CDR3 contains 15 residues. V was shortened by 6 bases and J by 1 base, with 16 bases between the two germline ends.

The chain uses TRBV29-1 and TRBJ2-1, with a tentative D call TRBD1 (7 bases). The CDR3 covers 14 residues. Trimming took 0 bases from V and 6 from J, leaving 12 bases between them. Per the germline V gene, CDR1 is SQVTM and CDR2 is ANQGSEA. The CDR3 spells CSVEDGGGFNEQFF. Here the CDR3 DNA reads TGCAGCGTTGAAGATGGAGGGGGCTTCAATGAGCAGTTCTTC.

This sequence joins TRBV20-1 and TRBJ1-1; D uncertain. CDR3 length: 13 residues. Trimming took 0 bases from V and 5 from J, leaving 10 bases between them. CDR1 and CDR2 from the germline V gene are DFQATT and SNEGSKA (reference sequence). The CDR3 here is CSARDPPATEAFF. The CDR3 DNA follows: TGCAGTGCTAGAGATCCCCCCGCTACTGAAGCTTTCTTT.

The V gene is TRBV19, the J gene TRBJ2-5; 11 bases are a match to TRBD2. CDR3 length: 14 residues. Per the germline V gene, CDR1 is LNHDA and CDR2 is SQIVND (reference sequence). Trimming at V came to 8 bases and at J to 11 bases, leaving 13 bases not matched to a gene. The CDR3 sequence is CASPLAGGSYEQYF. As DNA, the CDR3 is TGTGCCAGTCCTCTAGCGGGAGGTTCCTATGAGCAGTACTTC.

This chain links TRBV7-9 with TRBJ2-7; the D gene is possibly TRBD2 (6 bases). Looked up from germline, CDR1 is SEHNR and CDR2 is FQNEAQ (reference sequence). Between the trimmed V and J ends, which lost 4 bases and 6 bases, there was a span of 16 bases. The CDR3 spans 14 residues. The CDR3 DNA reads as TGTGCCAGCAGCTCACGCGGGGAGTCCCGCGAGCAGTACTTC. This sequence encodes CASSSRGESREQYF.

This chain links TRBV3-1 with TRBJ1-2; D not resolved. This CDR3 contains 15 residues. Trimming stripped 4 bases from V and 3 bases from J, with 15 bases between. The germline gives CDR1 LGHDT, CDR2 YNNKEL (reference sequence). CDR3 sequence: CASSRDTAIDYGYTF. For the CDR3, the DNA is TGTGCCAGCAGCCGGGATACCGCTATTGACTATGGCTACACCTTC. Full variable domain (remainder filled in from reference TRBV3-1 and TRBJ1-2): DTAVSQTPKYLVTQMGNDKSIKCEQNLGHDTMYWYKQDSKKFLKIMFSYNNKELIINETVPNRFSPKSPDKAHLNLHINSLELGDSAVYFCASSRDTAIDYGYTFGSGTRLTVV.

In its sample, this clonotype was seen a few times. V gene TRBV20-1 combines with J gene TRBJ1-2, with D uncertain. The germline V gene encodes CDR1 DFQATT and CDR2 SNEGSKA (reference sequence). The CDR3 contains 12 residues. With 6 bases removed from V and 2 bases from J, the gap between germline ends came to 10 bases. CDR3 nucleotides: TGCAGTGCCGATATCCTCAACTATGGCTACACCTTC. Protein: CSADILNYGYTF.

Of note for this clonotype: The germline gene is not matched at one end of the junction; a read error may be the cause. V gene TRBV15 combines with J gene TRBJ2-4; no clear D gene. TRBJ2-7 explains the end of the DNA better; the J call may be wrong. From germline, CDR1 is LNHNV and CDR2 YYDKDF (reference sequence). The CDR3 runs 13 residues. The CDR3 loop reads CTTSRDIGYEQYF. CDR3 in DNA: TGTACCACCAGCAGAGATATAGGTTACGAGCAGTACTTC.

The chain is built from TRBV7-3 and TRBJ2-7, with 8 bases matching TRBD2. The CDR3 loop spans 15 amino acids. Germline trimming cut 5 bases from V and 3 bases from J; bases unmatched to any gene: 9. The V gene's germline CDR1 is SGHTA and CDR2 FQGTGA. CDR3 sequence (DNA): TGTGCCAGCAGCCAAGGGGGGCTAGCGGGCTACGAGCAGTACTTC. It specifies CASSQGGLAGYEQYF.

The chain is built from TRBV6-6 and TRBJ1-1; the D is unclear. Germline values: CDR1 MNHNY, CDR2 SVGAGI (reference sequence). The V end lost 5 bases, the J end lost 10 bases, and 17 bases lay between the germline ends. The CDR3 is 13 amino acids. The CDR3 bases are TGTGCCAGCAGTCCGATCGATGAAGCGGTAGCTTTCTTT. As protein: CASSPIDEAVAFF.

The chain combines TRBV7-2 with TRBJ2-5, with TRBD1 matching over 7 bases. Per the germline V gene, CDR1 is SGHTA and CDR2 is FQGNSA. V shed 1 base, J shed 5 bases, and the junction held 7 bases outside the gene matches. This CDR3 comprises 15 residues. The CDR3 DNA reads TGTGCCAGCAGCTTAGGCGCTCGACAGGGCGAGACCCAGTACTTC. Its protein is CASSLGARQGETQYF.

This chain joins TRBV9 and TRBJ1-2, with D maybe TRBD1 (5 bases). Germline CDR1 is SGDLS and CDR2 is YYNGEE. Trimming pared 4 bases from V and 2 bases from J, leaving 12 bases between. CDR3 length: 14 amino acids. The CDR3 nucleotides read TGTGCCAGCAGCCCTGCCAGGGTCAACTATGGCTACACCTTC. Translation: CASSPARVNYGYTF.

V gene TRBV20-1 combines with J gene TRBJ2-7; D unclear. The ends were cut back, 0 bases at V and 0 bases at J, with 9 bases in the middle. This CDR3 is 14 amino acids long. Germline CDR1 DFQATT, CDR2 SNEGSKA (reference sequence). CDR3: CSARDAQSSYEQYF. The CDR3 DNA reads as TGCAGTGCTAGAGATGCTCAAAGCTCCTACGAGCAGTACTTC.

The rearrangement links TRBV2 to TRBJ2-3, with 8 bases identical to TRBD2. V shed 4 bases, J shed 4 bases, and the junction held 7 bases outside the gene matches. The germline gives CDR1 SNHLY, CDR2 FYNNEI. The CDR3 is 15 residues long. As DNA, the CDR3 is TGTGCCAGCAGTGCATGGAGCGGGAGATCAGATACGCAGTATTTT. Its translation: CASSAWSGRSDTQYF.

The CDR3 reads CAISEGNRGHEQYF. The CDR3 DNA follows: TGTGCCATCAGTGAGGGAAACAGGGGCCACGAGCAGTACTTC. The rearrangement uses TRBV10-3 and TRBJ2-5; 7 bases fit TRBD1. With the DNA end fitting TRBJ2-7 better, the J assignment may be wrong. Germline CDR1 reads ENHRY; CDR2 reads SYGVKD. This CDR3 spans 14 amino acids.

This clonotype was observed a handful of times. CDR3 sequence reads: CSANAGRDTQYF. Here the CDR3 DNA reads TGCAGTGCTAACGCCGGGAGGGATACGCAGTATTTT. The genes are TRBV20-1 and TRBJ2-3; TRBD2 aligns across 7 bases. Germline V gene data show CDR1 as DFQATT and CDR2 as SNEGSKA (reference sequence). The CDR3 runs 12 residues. J gave up 6 bases and V 4 bases, and 4 bases lay outside the gene matches.

The chain carries TRBV7-9 and TRBJ2-3; 9 bases align to TRBD2. Germline assignment: CDR1 SEHNR and CDR2 FQNEAQ (reference sequence). The CDR3 totals 15 residues. V shed 5 bases, J shed 2 bases, and the junction held 5 bases outside the gene matches. The CDR3 DNA sequence: TGTGCCAGCAGCAGAGCGGGAGGCCTCACAGATACGCAGTATTTT. It codes for CASSRAGGLTDTQYF. The complete variable domain, with remaining parts taken from reference TRBV7-9 and TRBJ2-3, reads DTGVSQNPRHKITKRGQNVTFRCDPISEHNRLYWYRQTLGQGPEFLTYFQNEAQLEKSRLLSDRFSAERPKGSFSTLEIQRTEQGDSAMYLCASSRAGGLTDTQYFGPGTRLTVL.